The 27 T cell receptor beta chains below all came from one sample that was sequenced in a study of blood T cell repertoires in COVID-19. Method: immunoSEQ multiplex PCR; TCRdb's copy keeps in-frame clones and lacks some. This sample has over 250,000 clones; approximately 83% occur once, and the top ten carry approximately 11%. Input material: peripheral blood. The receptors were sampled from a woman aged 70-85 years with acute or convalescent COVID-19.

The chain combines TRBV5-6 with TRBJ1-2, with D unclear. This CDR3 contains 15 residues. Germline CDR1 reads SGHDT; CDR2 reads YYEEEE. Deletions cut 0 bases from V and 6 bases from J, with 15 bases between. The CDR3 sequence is CASSLGVALRDGYTF. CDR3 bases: TGTGCCAGCAGCTTGGGAGTCGCCCTTCGAGATGGCTACACCTTC. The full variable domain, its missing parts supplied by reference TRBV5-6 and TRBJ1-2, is DAGVTQSPTHLIKTRGQQVTLRCSPKSGHDTVSWYQQALGQGPQFIFQYYEEEERQRGNFPDRFSGHQFPNYSSELNVNALLLGDSALYLCASSLGVALRDGYTFGSGTRLTVV.

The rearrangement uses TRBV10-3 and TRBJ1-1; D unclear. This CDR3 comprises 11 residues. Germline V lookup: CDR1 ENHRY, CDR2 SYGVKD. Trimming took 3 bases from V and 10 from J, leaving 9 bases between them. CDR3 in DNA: TGTGCCATCAGTGACGAGACACGAGCTTTCTTT. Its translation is CAISDETRAFF.

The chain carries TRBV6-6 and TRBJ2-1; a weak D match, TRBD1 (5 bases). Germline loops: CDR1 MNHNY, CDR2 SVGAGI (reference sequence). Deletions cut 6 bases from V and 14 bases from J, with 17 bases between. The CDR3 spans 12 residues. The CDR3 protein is CASRNPDSKEFF. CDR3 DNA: TGTGCCAGCAGGAACCCCGACAGTAAGGAGTTCTTC.

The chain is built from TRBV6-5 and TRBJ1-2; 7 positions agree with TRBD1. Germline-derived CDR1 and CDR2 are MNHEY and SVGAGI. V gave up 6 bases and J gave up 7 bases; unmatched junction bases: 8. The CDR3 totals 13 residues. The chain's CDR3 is CASSLAGQSGYTF. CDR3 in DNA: TGTGCCAGCAGCCTCGCGGGACAGAGTGGCTACACCTTC.

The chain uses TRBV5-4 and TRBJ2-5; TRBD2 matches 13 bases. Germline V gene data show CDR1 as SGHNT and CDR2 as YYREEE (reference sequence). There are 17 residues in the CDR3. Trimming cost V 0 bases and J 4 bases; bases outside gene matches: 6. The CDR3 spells CASSLEPLAGGLETQYF. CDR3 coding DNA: TGTGCCAGCAGCTTGGAGCCACTAGCGGGGGGGCTAGAGACCCAGTACTTC. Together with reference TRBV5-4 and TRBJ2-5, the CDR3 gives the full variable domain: ETGVTQSPTHLIKTRGQQVTLRCSSQSGHNTVSWYQQALGQGPQFIFQYYREEENGRGNFPPRFSGLQFPNYSSELNVNALELDDSALYLCASSLEPLAGGLETQYFGPGTRLLVL.

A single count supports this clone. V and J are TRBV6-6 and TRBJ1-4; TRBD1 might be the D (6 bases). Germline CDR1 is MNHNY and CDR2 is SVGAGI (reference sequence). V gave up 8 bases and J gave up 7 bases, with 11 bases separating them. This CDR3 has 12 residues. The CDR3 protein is CASQGSGEKLFF. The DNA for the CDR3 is TGTGCCAGCCAGGGGTCGGGTGAAAAACTGTTTTTT.

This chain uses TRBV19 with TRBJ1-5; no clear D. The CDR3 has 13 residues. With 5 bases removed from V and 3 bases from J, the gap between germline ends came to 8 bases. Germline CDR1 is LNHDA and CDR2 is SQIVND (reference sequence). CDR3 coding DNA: TGTGCCAGTAGTCGGGATCCCAATCAGCCCCAGCATTTT. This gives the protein CASSRDPNQPQHF.

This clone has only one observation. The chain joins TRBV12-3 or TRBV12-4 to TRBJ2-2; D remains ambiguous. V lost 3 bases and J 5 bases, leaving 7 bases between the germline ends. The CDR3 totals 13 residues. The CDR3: CASSLGPTGELFF. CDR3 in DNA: TGTGCCAGCAGTTTGGGCCCAACCGGGGAGCTGTTTTTT.

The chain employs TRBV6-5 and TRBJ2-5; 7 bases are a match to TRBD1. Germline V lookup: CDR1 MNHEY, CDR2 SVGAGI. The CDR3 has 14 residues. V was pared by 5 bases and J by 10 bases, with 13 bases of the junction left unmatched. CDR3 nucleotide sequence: TGTGCCAGCAGTCAACCGGGACAGACCCCCAGCCAGTACTTC. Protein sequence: CASSQPGQTPSQYF.

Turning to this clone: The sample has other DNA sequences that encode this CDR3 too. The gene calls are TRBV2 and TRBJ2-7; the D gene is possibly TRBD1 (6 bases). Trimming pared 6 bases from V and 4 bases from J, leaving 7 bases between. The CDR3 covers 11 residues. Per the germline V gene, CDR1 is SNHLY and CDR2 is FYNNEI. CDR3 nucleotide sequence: TGTGCCAGCAGAGGGGGTTACGAGCAGTACTTC. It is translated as CASRGGYEQYF.

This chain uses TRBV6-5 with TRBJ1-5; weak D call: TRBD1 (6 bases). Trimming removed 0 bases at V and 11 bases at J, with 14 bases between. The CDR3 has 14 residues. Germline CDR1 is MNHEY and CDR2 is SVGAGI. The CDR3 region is CASSYSTGHRAQHF. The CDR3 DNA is TGTGCCAGCAGTTACTCGACGGGACACAGGGCCCAGCATTTT.

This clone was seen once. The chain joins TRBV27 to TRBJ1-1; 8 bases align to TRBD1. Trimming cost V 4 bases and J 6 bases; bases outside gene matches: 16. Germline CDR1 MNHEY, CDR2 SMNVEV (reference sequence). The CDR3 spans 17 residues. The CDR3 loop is CASSSLGRGQGRAEAFF. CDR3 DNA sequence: TGTGCCAGCAGTTCCCTGGGCAGGGGGCAAGGGCGGGCTGAAGCTTTCTTT.

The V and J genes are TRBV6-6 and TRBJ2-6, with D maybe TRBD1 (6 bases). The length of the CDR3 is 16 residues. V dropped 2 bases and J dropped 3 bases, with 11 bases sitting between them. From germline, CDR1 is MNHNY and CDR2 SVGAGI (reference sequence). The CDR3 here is CASSYPRGGGANVLTF. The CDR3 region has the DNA TGTGCCAGCAGTTACCCCAGGGGTGGTGGGGCCAACGTCCTGACTTTC.

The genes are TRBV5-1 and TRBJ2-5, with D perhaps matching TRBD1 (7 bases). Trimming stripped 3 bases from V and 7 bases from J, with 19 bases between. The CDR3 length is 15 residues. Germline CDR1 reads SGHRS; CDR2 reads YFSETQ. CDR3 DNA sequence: TGCGCCAGCAGCTCGGTCGGGACTCCAGGGGGGACCCAGTACTTC. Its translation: CASSSVGTPGGTQYF.

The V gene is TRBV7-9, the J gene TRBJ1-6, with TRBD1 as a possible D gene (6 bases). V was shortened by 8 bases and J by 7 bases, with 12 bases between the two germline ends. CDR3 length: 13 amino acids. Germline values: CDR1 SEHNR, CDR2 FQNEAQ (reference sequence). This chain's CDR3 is CASSRGANSPLHF. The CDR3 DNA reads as TGTGCCAGCTCCAGGGGAGCCAATTCACCCCTCCACTTT.

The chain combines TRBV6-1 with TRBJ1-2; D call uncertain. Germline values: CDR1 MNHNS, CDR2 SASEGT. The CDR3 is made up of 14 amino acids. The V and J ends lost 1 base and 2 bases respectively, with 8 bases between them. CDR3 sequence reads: CASSEGPSNYGYTF. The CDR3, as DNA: TGTGCCAGCAGTGAAGGGCCTTCCAACTATGGCTACACCTTC.

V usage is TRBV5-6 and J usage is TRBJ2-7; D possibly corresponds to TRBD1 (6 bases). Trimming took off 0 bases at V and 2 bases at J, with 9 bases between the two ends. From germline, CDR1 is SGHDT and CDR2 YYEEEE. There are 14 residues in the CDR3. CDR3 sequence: CASSLGQGPYEQYF. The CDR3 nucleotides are TGTGCCAGCAGCTTGGGGCAGGGGCCCTACGAGCAGTACTTC. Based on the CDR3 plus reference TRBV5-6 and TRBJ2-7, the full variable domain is DAGVTQSPTHLIKTRGQQVTLRCSPKSGHDTVSWYQQALGQGPQFIFQYYEEEERQRGNFPDRFSGHQFPNYSSELNVNALLLGDSALYLCASSLGQGPYEQYFGPGTRLTVT.

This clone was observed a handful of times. CDR3 DNA: TGTGCCAGCAGTGAATTGGGGTCAGGGGGCTCCGGCGGCAATCAGCCCCAGCATTTT. Its translation: CASSELGSGGSGGNQPQHF. This chain links TRBV2 with TRBJ1-5; 8 bases agree with TRBD1. CDR3 size: 19 residues. Germline V gives CDR1 SNHLY, CDR2 FYNNEI. J was trimmed by 2 bases and V by 2 bases; bases with no gene match: 14.

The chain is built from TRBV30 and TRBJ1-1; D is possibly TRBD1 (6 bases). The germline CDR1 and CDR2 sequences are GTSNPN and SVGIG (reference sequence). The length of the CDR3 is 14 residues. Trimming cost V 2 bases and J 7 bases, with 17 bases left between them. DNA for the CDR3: TGTGCCTGGAGTACCCACCTCCGGGACATTGAAGCTTTCTTT. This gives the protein CAWSTHLRDIEAFF.

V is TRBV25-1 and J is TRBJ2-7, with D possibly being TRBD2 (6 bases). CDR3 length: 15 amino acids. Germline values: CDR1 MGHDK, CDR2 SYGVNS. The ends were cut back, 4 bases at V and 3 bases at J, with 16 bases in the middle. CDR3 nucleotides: TGTGCCAGCAGTGGGTCGGGACTTGGGGTCTACGAGCAGTACTTC. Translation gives CASSGSGLGVYEQYF.

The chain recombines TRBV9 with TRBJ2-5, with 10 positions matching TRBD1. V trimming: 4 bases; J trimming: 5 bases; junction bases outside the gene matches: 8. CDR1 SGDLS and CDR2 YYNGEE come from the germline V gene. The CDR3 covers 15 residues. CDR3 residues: CASSQTGGDWETQYF. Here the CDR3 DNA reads TGTGCCAGCAGCCAGACAGGGGGCGATTGGGAGACCCAGTACTTC.

The CDR3 region has the DNA TGCGCCAGCAGCCTCGCCCACGAGATGCATTCACCCCTCCACTTT. Protein sequence: CASSLAHEMHSPLHF. The chain has TRBV5-1 and TRBJ1-6; D is undetermined. Trimming stripped 4 bases from V and 8 bases from J, with 16 bases between. Germline CDR1 is SGHRS and CDR2 is YFSETQ. This CDR3 comprises 15 residues.

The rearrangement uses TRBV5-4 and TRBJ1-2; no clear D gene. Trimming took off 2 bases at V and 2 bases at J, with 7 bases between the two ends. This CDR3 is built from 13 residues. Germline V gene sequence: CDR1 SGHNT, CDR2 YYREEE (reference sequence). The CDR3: CASSLDKNYGYTF. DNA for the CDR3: TGTGCCAGCAGCTTAGACAAGAACTATGGCTACACCTTC.

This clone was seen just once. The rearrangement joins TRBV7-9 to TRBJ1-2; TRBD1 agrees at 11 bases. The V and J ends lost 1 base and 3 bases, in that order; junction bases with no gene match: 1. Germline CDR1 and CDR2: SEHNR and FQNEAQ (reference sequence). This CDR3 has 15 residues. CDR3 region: CASSLGGQGDYGYTF. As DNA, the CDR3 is TGTGCCAGCAGCTTAGGGGGACAGGGGGACTATGGCTACACCTTC.

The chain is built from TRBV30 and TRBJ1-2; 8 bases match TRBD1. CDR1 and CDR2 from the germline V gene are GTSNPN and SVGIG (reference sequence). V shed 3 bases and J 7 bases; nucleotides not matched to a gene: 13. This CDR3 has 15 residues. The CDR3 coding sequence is TGTGCCTGGAGGAGTTCCAGGGGGCGCTTGGGTGGCTACACCTTC. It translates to CAWRSSRGRLGGYTF.

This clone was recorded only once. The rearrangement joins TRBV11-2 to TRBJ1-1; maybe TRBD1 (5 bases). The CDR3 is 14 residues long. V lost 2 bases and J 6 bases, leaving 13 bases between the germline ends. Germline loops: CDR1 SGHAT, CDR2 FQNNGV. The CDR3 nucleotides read TGTGCCAGCAGCTTACTTTCTAGGGGATCTGAAGCTTTCTTT. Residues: CASSLLSRGSEAFF.

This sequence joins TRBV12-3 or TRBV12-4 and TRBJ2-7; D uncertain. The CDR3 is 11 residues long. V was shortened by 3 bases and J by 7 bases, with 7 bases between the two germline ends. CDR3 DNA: TGTGCCAGCAGTTTCAGAGGAGAGCAGTACTTC. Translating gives CASSFRGEQYF.